The rows below give T cell receptor beta chains drawn from one sample of a study of T cell responses to AZD1222 COVID-19 vaccine. The repertoire was sequenced with immunoSEQ multiplex PCR; TCRdb's copy has only in-frame clones and lacks some. The sample lists roughly 110,000 clones, 70% to 90% occurring once. Sequencing used peripheral blood, obtained 28 days after the second AZD1222 dose. Receptors were obtained from an adult who received the AZD1222 COVID-19 vaccine. The CDR3 runs from the conserved cysteine through the conserved F or W. The D gene is left open where the match is weak. Size tells how often a clone was seen (once, few, many) or the class of an expanded clone, and some rows leave it out.

clone_size	d_call	j_call	v_call	cdr3_aa	cdr3_nt
NA	NA	TRBJ1-2	TRBV19	CASSIKDTYGYTF	TGTGCCAGTAGTATCAAGGACACGTATGGCTACACCTTC
NA	NA	TRBJ2-7	TRBV6-5	CASSYSKNYEQYF	TGTGCCAGCAGTTACTCGAAAAACTACGAGCAGTACTTC
NA	NA	TRBJ1-2	TRBV6-5	CASSSPPKAAGYTF	TGTGCCAGCAGTTCCCCACCGAAGGCGGCTGGCTACACCTTC
NA	TRBD2	TRBJ2-1	TRBV2	CASSTRGGYNEQFF	TGTGCCAGCAGTACCCGGGGGGGCTACAATGAGCAGTTCTTC
NA	TRBD1	TRBJ1-2	TRBV7-9	CASSSGQGGGYTF	TGTGCCAGCAGCTCTGGACAGGGCGGTGGCTACACCTTC
NA	NA	TRBJ1-6	TRBV12-3/TRBV12-4	CASSVRGSSPLHF	TGTGCCAGCAGTGTCAGGGGTTCTTCACCCCTCCACTTT
NA	NA	TRBJ2-4	TRBV7-9	CASSLRGSNIQYF	TGTGCCAGCAGCTTAAGAGGTTCGAACATTCAGTACTTC
NA	TRBD2	TRBJ2-1	TRBV24-1	CATSAGGGADEQFF	TGTGCCACCAGTGCAGGCGGGGGGGCCGACGAGCAGTTCTTC
NA	NA	TRBJ1-1	TRBV16	CASSPGQNTEAFF	TGTGCCAGCAGCCCAGGACAGAACACTGAAGCTTTCTTT
NA	NA	TRBJ1-2	TRBV27	CASSLSRDKDGYTF	TGTGCCAGCAGCCTCTCTAGGGACAAGGATGGCTACACCTTC
NA	TRBD1	TRBJ1-4	TRBV6-5	CASRGTASNEKLFF	TGTGCCAGCAGAGGGACAGCTTCTAATGAAAAACTGTTTTTT
NA	TRBD2	TRBJ2-7	TRBV6-2/TRBV6-3	CASSYPSSGEDYEQYF	TGTGCCAGCAGTTACCCATCTAGCGGGGAGGACTACGAGCAGTACTTC
NA	NA	TRBJ1-4	TRBV7-2	CASSLARGSTNEKLFF	TGTGCCAGCAGCTTAGCCAGGGGATCGACTAATGAAAAACTGTTTTTT
NA	TRBD2	TRBJ2-5	TRBV5-1	CASSRTSGEGETQYF	TGCGCCAGCAGCAGGACTAGCGGGGAGGGGGAGACCCAGTACTTC
NA	NA	TRBJ1-2	TRBV12-3/TRBV12-4	CASGGYGYTF	TGTGCCAGCGGGGGTTATGGCTACACCTTC
few	NA	TRBJ1-6	TRBV23-1	CASSPTGSSYNSPLHF	TGCGCCAGCAGTCCCACAGGGAGCTCCTATAATTCACCCCTCCACTTT
NA	TRBD1	TRBJ1-4	TRBV7-9	CASSPTGGSEKLFF	TGTGCCAGCAGCCCGACAGGGGGTAGCGAAAAACTGTTTTTT
few	NA	TRBJ2-2	TRBV7-2	CASSLDAGADTGELFF	TGTGCCAGCAGCTTAGATGCGGGGGCGGACACCGGGGAGCTGTTTTTT
NA	TRBD1	TRBJ1-5	TRBV7-8	CASSPQGGSEPQHF	TGTGCCAGCAGCCCCCAGGGGGGGAGTGAGCCCCAGCATTTT